This T cell receptor (beta chain) derives from a study of cytotoxic CD8 clonotypes in ibrutinib-treated CLL. The sequencing depth, 1 in 200,000 to 1 in 1 million T cells, was the target. TCRdb's table, derived via immunoSEQ multiplex PCR, lists solely in-frame clones and lacks some. The data contain around 27,000 clones, around 69% of them singletons. Germline trimming cut 1 base from V and 5 bases from J; bases unmatched to any gene: 8. The CDR3 spans 16 residues. Germline CDR1 and CDR2: LGHNA and YNFKEQ. Sequenced here: PBMCs, sampled at disease progression, from a patient treated with ibrutinib. The rearrangement uses TRBV4-2 and TRBJ2-5; 9 bases fit TRBD2. The TCR comes from a human donor with chronic lymphocytic leukemia. The CDR3, as DNA: TGTGCCAGCAGCCAAGGTGTCGCGGGGGGGCTTGAGACCCAGTACTTC. It encodes CASSQGVAGGLETQYF.